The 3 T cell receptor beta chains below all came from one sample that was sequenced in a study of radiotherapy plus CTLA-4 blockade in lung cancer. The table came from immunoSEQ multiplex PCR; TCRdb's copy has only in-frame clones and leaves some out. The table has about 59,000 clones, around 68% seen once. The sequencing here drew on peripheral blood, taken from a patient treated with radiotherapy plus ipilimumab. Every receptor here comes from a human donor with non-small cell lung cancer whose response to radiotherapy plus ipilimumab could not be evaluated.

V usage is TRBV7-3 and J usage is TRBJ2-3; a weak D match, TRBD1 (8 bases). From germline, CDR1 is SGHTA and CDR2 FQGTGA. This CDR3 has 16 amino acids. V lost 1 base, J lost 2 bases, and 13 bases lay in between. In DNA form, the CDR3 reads TGTGCCAGCAGCTTAAAACAGGGGGGGTCCACAGATACGCAGTATTTT. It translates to CASSLKQGGSTDTQYF.

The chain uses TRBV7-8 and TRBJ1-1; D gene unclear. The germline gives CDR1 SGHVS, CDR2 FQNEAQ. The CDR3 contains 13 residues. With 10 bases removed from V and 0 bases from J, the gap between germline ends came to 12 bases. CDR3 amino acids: CATRLQMNTEAFF. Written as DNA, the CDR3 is TGTGCCACCCGACTGCAGATGAACACTGAAGCTTTCTTT.

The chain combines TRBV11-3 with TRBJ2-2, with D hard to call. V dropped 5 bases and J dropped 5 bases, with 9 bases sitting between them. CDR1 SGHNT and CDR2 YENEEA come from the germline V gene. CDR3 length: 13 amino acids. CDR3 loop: CASSLDFTGELFF. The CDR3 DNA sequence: TGTGCCAGCAGCCTTGACTTTACCGGGGAGCTGTTTTTT.